Listed below are T cell receptor beta chains from one sample, sequenced in a study of T cell repertoires in cytomegalovirus infection. The antigens these receptors bind are not known. TCRdb passed the reads through MiXCR, listing each CDR3 protein once. The profile shows fewer than 1,000,000 distinct CDR3 sequences, approximately 31% of them singletons. The source was cultured CD8+ T cells from PBMCs, collected from culture after CMV antigen stimulation. The receptor set was obtained from a human donor in good health (CMV status not recorded). Some clones in this sample may be carry-over from other donors' samples. The CDR3 runs from the conserved cysteine through the conserved F or W. D genes are given only for firm matches. The listing skips clone size in some rows; elsewhere it reads once, few, many or a size class.

length: 15
D: TRBD1
size: few
J: TRBJ2-7
V: TRBV4-1
DNA: TGCGCCAGCAGCCAGGGCCCTACAGGGGGTAACGAGCAGTACTTC
CDR3: CASSQGPTGGNEQYF

length: 18
D: TRBD2
size: NA
J: TRBJ2-1
V: TRBV10-3
DNA: TGTGCCATCAGTGAGTCGACACCTCTAGCGGGGGTGGACAATGAGCAGTTCTTC
CDR3: CAISESTPLAGVDNEQFF

length: 17
D: NA
size: NA
J: TRBJ1-1
V: TRBV6-2/TRBV6-3
DNA: TGTGCCAGCAGTTACTACAGGGAGGTTAAGAGGAACACTGAAGCTTTCTTT
CDR3: CASSYYREVKRNTEAFF

length: 15
D: NA
size: many
J: TRBJ1-4
V: TRBV6-6
DNA: TGTGCCAGCAGTTACACCAGGGTAACTAATGAAAAACTGTTTTTT
CDR3: CASSYTRVTNEKLFF

length: 17
D: NA
size: once
J: TRBJ2-1
V: TRBV6-5
DNA: TGTGCCAGCAGTCCACTCCTACCCGGGACCCGAATAAATGGGCAGTTCTTC
CDR3: CASSPLLPGTRINGQFF

length: 16
D: NA
size: NA
J: TRBJ2-3
V: TRBV7-6
DNA: TGTGCCAGCAACTTAACGACATCCCCTAGCACAGATACGCAGTATTTT
CDR3: CASNLTTSPSTDTQYF

length: 16
D: TRBD1
size: NA
J: TRBJ2-3
V: TRBV9
DNA: TGTGCCAGCAGCGGTGACAGGGGGGGGTTAGCAGATACGCAGTATTTT
CDR3: CASSGDRGGLADTQYF

length: 15
D: NA
size: many
J: TRBJ1-4
V: TRBV7-8
DNA: TGTGCCAGCAGCTTGAGACCTAAGTTTAATGAAAAACTGTTTTTT
CDR3: CASSLRPKFNEKLFF

length: 14
D: NA
size: NA
J: TRBJ1-2
V: TRBV7-3
DNA: TGTGCCAGCAGCCCCTTCGGAGGGGAGAGCGGCTACACCTTC
CDR3: CASSPFGGESGYTF

length: 14
D: TRBD2
size: few
J: TRBJ2-2
V: TRBV15
DNA: TGTGCCACCCGGGGGGGCCTCGTCACCGGGGAGCTGTTTTTT
CDR3: CATRGGLVTGELFF

length: 16
D: TRBD1
size: NA
J: TRBJ2-5
V: TRBV5-1
DNA: TGCGCCAGCAGCTTGGCACTGGGGACAGGGGAAGAGACCCAGTACTTC
CDR3: CASSLALGTGEETQYF

length: 13
D: TRBD1
size: NA
J: TRBJ1-5
V: TRBV6-2/TRBV6-3
DNA: TGTGCCAGCAGAGAGGACAGGGGGCAGCCCCAGCATTTT
CDR3: CASREDRGQPQHF

length: 16
D: TRBD1
size: NA
J: TRBJ2-5
V: TRBV6-6
DNA: TGTGCCAGCAGTTATTTGGACAGGAGCCTCCAAGAGACCCAGTACTTC
CDR3: CASSYLDRSLQETQYF

length: 12
D: NA
size: few
J: TRBJ2-5
V: TRBV24-1
DNA: TGTGCCACCAGTGACGGTTTGGAGACCCAGTACTTC
CDR3: CATSDGLETQYF

length: 18
D: TRBD2
size: few
J: TRBJ2-1
V: TRBV4-1
DNA: TGCGCCAGCAGCCTCCTACTAGCGGGCGGGTCCTCCTACAATGAGCAGTTCTTC
CDR3: CASSLLLAGGSSYNEQFF

length: 17
D: NA
size: NA
J: TRBJ1-1
V: TRBV7-9
DNA: TGTGCCAGCAGCTGCCCCCAGGCACTACCCGAGCTGTGTAAAGCTTTCTTT
CDR3: CASSCPQALPELCKAFF

length: 12
D: NA
size: NA
J: TRBJ1-2
V: TRBV12-3/TRBV12-4
DNA: TGTGCCAGCACAGGGGCGGAATATGGCTACACCTTC
CDR3: CASTGAEYGYTF

length: 17
D: TRBD2
size: many
J: TRBJ2-3
V: TRBV7-2
DNA: TGTGCCAGCAGCCTCCCCACTAGCGGGGGGAGCACAGATACGCAGTATTTT
CDR3: CASSLPTSGGSTDTQYF

length: 16
D: TRBD1
size: NA
J: TRBJ1-2
V: TRBV12-5
DNA: TGTGCTAGTGCCTGGGCCGGGGACAGGGTAAATTCTGGCTACACCTTC
CDR3: CASAWAGDRVNSGYTF

length: 15
D: NA
size: few
J: TRBJ2-2
V: TRBV7-9
DNA: TGTGCCAGCAGCTTGACGGGACACAACACCGGGGAGCTGTTTTTT
CDR3: CASSLTGHNTGELFF

length: 12
D: NA
size: NA
J: TRBJ1-1
V: TRBV15
DNA: TGTGCCACCAGCAGATCGAACACTGAAGCTTTCTTT
CDR3: CATSRSNTEAFF

length: 14
D: NA
size: NA
J: TRBJ1-2
V: TRBV5-1
DNA: TGCGCCAGCAGCTTGGCTCGGGGAGGGGACGGCTACACCTTC
CDR3: CASSLARGGDGYTF

length: 15
D: TRBD1
size: few
J: TRBJ2-5
V: TRBV15
DNA: TGTGCCACCAGCACAGTGGACAGGACACAAGAGACCCAGTACTTC
CDR3: CATSTVDRTQETQYF

length: 20
D: TRBD2
size: many
J: TRBJ2-1
V: TRBV7-2
DNA: TGTGCCAGCAGCTTGATTCCGGGACTAGCGGGGGGGTTCCCCTACAATGAGCAGTTCTTC
CDR3: CASSLIPGLAGGFPYNEQFF

length: 19
D: TRBD2
size: few
J: TRBJ2-5
V: TRBV7-8
DNA: TGTGCCAGCAGCTTCCAACCGAGAATGAAGCGGGAGCTGGGGGAGACCCAGTACTTC
CDR3: CASSFQPRMKRELGETQYF

length: 17
D: TRBD2
size: many
J: TRBJ2-1
V: TRBV7-8
DNA: TGTGCCAGCAGCTTAGACTTCGAGCGGGGGGGCAAGTCTGAGCAGTTCTTC
CDR3: CASSLDFERGGKSEQFF

length: 15
D: NA
size: NA
J: TRBJ2-5
V: TRBV7-9
DNA: TGTGCCAGCAGCTTAGCCGGGGGGCTGATGGAGACCCAGTACTTC
CDR3: CASSLAGGLMETQYF

length: 15
D: NA
size: many
J: TRBJ1-6
V: TRBV7-9
DNA: TGTGCCAGCAGCTCTTGGACAGCCAATAATTCACCCCTCCACTTT
CDR3: CASSSWTANNSPLHF

length: 17
D: NA
size: few
J: TRBJ2-3
V: TRBV7-8
DNA: TGTGCCAGCAGCTTACGGGCGGCAGGGGACCACACAGATACGCAGTATTTT
CDR3: CASSLRAAGDHTDTQYF

length: 18
D: TRBD2
size: NA
J: TRBJ2-1
V: TRBV19
DNA: TGTGCCAGTAGTATAGATTCGGGGGGGGAGAGCTCCTACAATGAGCAGTTCTTC
CDR3: CASSIDSGGESSYNEQFF

length: 13
D: NA
size: NA
J: TRBJ2-3
V: TRBV15
DNA: TGTGCCACCAGCAGAGAGCTTTTGGATACGCAGTATTTT
CDR3: CATSRELLDTQYF

length: 11
D: NA
size: few
J: TRBJ1-1
V: TRBV27
DNA: TGTGCCAGCGAATCTAACACTGAAGCTTTCTTT
CDR3: CASESNTEAFF

length: 17
D: NA
size: NA
J: TRBJ2-1
V: TRBV3-1
DNA: TGTGCCAGCAGCCGCCAATTGGGGATTAGCTCCTACAATGAGCAGTTCTTC
CDR3: CASSRQLGISSYNEQFF

length: 17
D: TRBD2
size: few
J: TRBJ2-2
V: TRBV7-9
DNA: TGTGCCAGCAGCCCGATGGCTAGCGGGGGGCCCGGCGGGGAGCTGTTTTTT
CDR3: CASSPMASGGPGGELFF

length: 14
D: NA
size: few
J: TRBJ2-5
V: TRBV6-6
DNA: TGTGCCAGCAGTTACGTCGGGATTTGGGAGACCCAGTACTTC
CDR3: CASSYVGIWETQYF

length: 15
D: TRBD1
size: few
J: TRBJ2-1
V: TRBV6-5
DNA: TGTGCCAGCAGTTACTCCAGGACAGGGTTGAATGAGCAGTTCTTC
CDR3: CASSYSRTGLNEQFF

length: 15
D: NA
size: NA
J: TRBJ2-1
V: TRBV3-1
DNA: TGTGCCAGCAGCCAAGAGGTGTCAAATTACAATGAGCAGTTCTTC
CDR3: CASSQEVSNYNEQFF

length: 13
D: NA
size: few
J: TRBJ2-7
V: TRBV19
DNA: TGTGCCGCGGGAACGGCCAATTCCTACGAGCAGTACTTC
CDR3: CAAGTANSYEQYF

length: 16
D: NA
size: NA
J: TRBJ1-2
V: TRBV7-6
DNA: TGTGCCAGCAGCCCTCAGGACTGGCCAGGGATTGTTGGCTACACCTTC
CDR3: CASSPQDWPGIVGYTF

length: 12
D: NA
size: NA
J: TRBJ2-7
V: TRBV29-1
DNA: TGCAGCGTTGTGCTACAGGGCTACGAGCAGTACTTC
CDR3: CSVVLQGYEQYF

length: 13
D: NA
size: NA
J: TRBJ1-2
V: TRBV12-5
DNA: TGTGCTAGTGGTTCCCAGGGTAACTATGGCTACACCTTC
CDR3: CASGSQGNYGYTF

length: 17
D: TRBD2
size: NA
J: TRBJ2-3
V: TRBV5-1
DNA: TGCGCCAGCAGCTTAGGTAACGGGGGGAAGCGCGCAGATACGCAGTATTTT
CDR3: CASSLGNGGKRADTQYF

length: 14
D: NA
size: NA
J: TRBJ1-2
V: TRBV2
DNA: TGTGCCAGCAGTGACGAGGGGGTAAACTATGGCTACACCTTC
CDR3: CASSDEGVNYGYTF

length: 15
D: NA
size: once
J: TRBJ2-3
V: TRBV28
DNA: TGTGCCAGCAGTTTTTATGGGAGTCGCGCAGATACGCAGTATTTT
CDR3: CASSFYGSRADTQYF

length: 14
D: TRBD1
size: few
J: TRBJ1-1
V: TRBV29-1
DNA: TGCAGCGAACGACCGGGACAGGGGAACACTGAAGCTTTCTTT
CDR3: CSERPGQGNTEAFF

length: 14
D: NA
size: few
J: TRBJ1-5
V: TRBV9
DNA: TGTGCCAGCAGCCCCGAGGGAAACAATCAGCCCCAGCATTTT
CDR3: CASSPEGNNQPQHF

length: 13
D: NA
size: NA
J: TRBJ1-2
V: TRBV9
DNA: TGTGCCAGCAGCGGGGACCGATCTGAAGGCTACACCTTC
CDR3: CASSGDRSEGYTF

length: 11
D: NA
size: NA
J: TRBJ2-3
V: TRBV6-1
DNA: TGTGCCTGTCTGGGGACAGATACGCAGTATTTT
CDR3: CACLGTDTQYF

length: 16
D: NA
size: NA
J: TRBJ1-2
V: TRBV6-2/TRBV6-3
DNA: TGTGCCAGCACCCTTGTTCGGATCGATCTCAACTATGGCTACACCTTC
CDR3: CASTLVRIDLNYGYTF

length: 15
D: NA
size: few
J: TRBJ2-3
V: TRBV6-4
DNA: TGTGCCAGCAGTGACGGGGGCCAAGAGGGGGATACGCAGTATTTT
CDR3: CASSDGGQEGDTQYF

length: 13
D: NA
size: once
J: TRBJ1-1
V: TRBV7-6
DNA: TGTGTCAGCAGCTCTCGCCAGGTGACTGAAGCTTTCTTT
CDR3: CVSSSRQVTEAFF

length: 17
D: NA
size: few
J: TRBJ1-1
V: TRBV4-3
DNA: TGCGCCAGCAGCCAAGATCTTTCGGAGAGGAGACGCACTGAAGCTTTCTTT
CDR3: CASSQDLSERRRTEAFF

length: 14
D: NA
size: many
J: TRBJ1-2
V: TRBV7-9
DNA: TGTGCCAGCAGCTTAATTTCCGACAACTATGGCTACACCTTC
CDR3: CASSLISDNYGYTF

length: 14
D: NA
size: few
J: TRBJ2-7
V: TRBV18
DNA: TGTGCCAGCTCACCTCGGGTACTCTCCTACGAGCAGTACTTC
CDR3: CASSPRVLSYEQYF

length: 13
D: TRBD1
size: many
J: TRBJ1-1
V: TRBV7-8
DNA: TGTGCCAGCAGCACGACAGGGGATACTGAAGCTTTCTTT
CDR3: CASSTTGDTEAFF